The following is a T cell receptor (beta chain) sequence with its context. This entry comes from a study of blood T cell repertoires in COVID-19. Per the original methods: Amplification of reference gene primers provided the estimated nucleated cell counts. Profiled with immunoSEQ multiplex PCR; TCRdb holds only in-frame clones, not every one. V, J and clone size are those of that table, while D and trimming were read from the DNA. Counted here are tens of thousands of clones, roughly 80% occurring once; the ten biggest clones make up roughly 2.4%. V lost 6 bases and J lost 4, with 13 bases in between. The CDR3 is 13 residues long. Germline V lookup: CDR1 SQVTM, CDR2 ANQGSEA.

V is TRBV29-1 and J is TRBJ1-5; TRBD1 is a possible D gene (6 bases). The specimen was peripheral blood. This TCR was sampled from a man aged 65 to 79 with COVID-19, enrolled during active disease. The CDR3 DNA is TGCAGCGTCGCAACAGGGAATAATCAGCCCCAGCATTTT. It yields the protein CSVATGNNQPQHF.